This T cell receptor (beta chain) was identified in a study of shared clonotypes between healthy human individuals. Study conclusions and caveats: Sequencing depth was predicted to influence how clonotypes are shared among donors. The rarefaction results pointed to incomplete sorted-subset sequencing despite large depth. Non-shared clonotypes showed lower generation probabilities than clonotypes common to all four donors.

The naive CD8 subset, CD45RO-negative cells positively selected for CCR7, excluded terminally differentiated effector memory CD45RA+ cells. This clone was observed once. As yet, its antigen is unknown. The CDR3 contains 14 residues. Trimming took off 5 bases at V and 3 bases at J, with 11 bases between the two ends. The germline V gene has CDR1 MDHEN and CDR2 SYDVKM. Generated by immunoSEQ multiplex PCR, the TCRdb table keeps only in-frame clones and is missing some. The profile shows about 680,000 clones, about 90% of them singletons. The rearrangement links TRBV28 to TRBJ1-5; no reliable D call. The sequenced material came from naive CD8+ T cells sorted from blood. The origin of this receptor is a man between 25 and 39 years old in good health. The CDR3 DNA follows: TGTGCCAGCAGTCCCGTGGGGATCAATCAGCCCCAGCATTTT. It encodes CASSPVGINQPQHF.